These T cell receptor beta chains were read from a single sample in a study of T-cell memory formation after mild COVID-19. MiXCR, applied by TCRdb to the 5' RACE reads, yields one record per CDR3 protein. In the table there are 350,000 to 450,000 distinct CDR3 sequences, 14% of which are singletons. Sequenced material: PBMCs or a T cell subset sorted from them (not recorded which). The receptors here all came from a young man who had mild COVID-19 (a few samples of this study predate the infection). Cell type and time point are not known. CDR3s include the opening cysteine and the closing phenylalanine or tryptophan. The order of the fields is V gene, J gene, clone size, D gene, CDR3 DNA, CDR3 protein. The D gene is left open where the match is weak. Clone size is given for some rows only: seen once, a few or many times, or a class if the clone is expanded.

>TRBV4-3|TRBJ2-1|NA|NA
TGCGCCAGCAGCCAAGATTGGGAAAGGAATGAGCAGTTCTTC
CASSQDWERNEQFF
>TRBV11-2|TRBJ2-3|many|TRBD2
TGTGCCAGCACCCCGAGGCGACTAGCGGGGTTTGATACGCAGTATTTT
CASTPRRLAGFDTQYF
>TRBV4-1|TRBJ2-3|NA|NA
TGCGCCAGCAGCCAAGAAAAAGAACTCGGTGTCACAGATACGCAGTATTTT
CASSQEKELGVTDTQYF
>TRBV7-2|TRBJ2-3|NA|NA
TGTGCCAGCAGCTTGCGGGGGCCTACCACAGATACGCAGTATTTT
CASSLRGPTTDTQYF
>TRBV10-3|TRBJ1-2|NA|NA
TGTGCCATCAGTGAGTTCCTATCTGGGAACTATGGCTACACCTTC
CAISEFLSGNYGYTF
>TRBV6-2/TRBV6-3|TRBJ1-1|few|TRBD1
TGTGCCAGCAGCCGGACAGGAGTGCAGCACACTGAAGCTTTCTTT
CASSRTGVQHTEAFF
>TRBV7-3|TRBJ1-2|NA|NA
TGTGCCAGCAGCTTAAATGGGGGCGCCTATGGCTACACCTTC
CASSLNGGAYGYTF
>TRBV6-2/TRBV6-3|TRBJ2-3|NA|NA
TGTGCCAGCAGTTACGTCCCCGACCACACAGATACGCAGTATTTT
CASSYVPDHTDTQYF
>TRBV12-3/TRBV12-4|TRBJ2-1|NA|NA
TGTGCCAGCAGTTACCCGGGAATGCGGGAGCAGTTCTTC
CASSYPGMREQFF
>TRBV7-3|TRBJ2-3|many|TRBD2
TGTGCCAGCAGCCTGAGACTAGCGGGTGGTGATACGCAGTATTTT
CASSLRLAGGDTQYF
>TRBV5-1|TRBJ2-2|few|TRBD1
TGCGCCAGCAGCTTGAGGACAGGGGGCCCCGGGGAGCTGTTTTTT
CASSLRTGGPGELFF
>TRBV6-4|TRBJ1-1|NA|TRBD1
TGTGCCAGCAGCGACCCCCGACAGGGGGAGGCTGAAGCTTTCTTT
CASSDPRQGEAEAFF
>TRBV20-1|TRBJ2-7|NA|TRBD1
TGCAGTGCCCTGGACAGGGGAATCTACGAGCAGTACTTC
CSALDRGIYEQYF
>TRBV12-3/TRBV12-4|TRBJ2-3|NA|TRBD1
TGTGCCAGCAATTTACGGCAGGACAGGGATGGGGCAGATACGCAGTATTTT
CASNLRQDRDGADTQYF
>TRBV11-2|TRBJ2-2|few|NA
TGTGCCAGCAGAATACGGTTCTGGAACACCGGGGAGCTGTTTTTT
CASRIRFWNTGELFF
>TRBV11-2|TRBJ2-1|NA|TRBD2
TGTGCCAGCAGCTTAGATCGGGCTAGCGGGGGGGCAGGGAATGAGCAGTTCTTC
CASSLDRASGGAGNEQFF
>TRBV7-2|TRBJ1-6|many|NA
TGTGCCAGCAGCTTAGCGCAGAATTCACCCCTCCACTTT
CASSLAQNSPLHF
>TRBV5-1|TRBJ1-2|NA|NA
TGCGCCAGCAGCCCCGGCGGGGCCGGCTATGGCTACACCTTC
CASSPGGAGYGYTF
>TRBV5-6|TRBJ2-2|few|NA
TGTGCCAGCAGCTTGGGTTTGGCCGTTCTCACCGGGGAGCTGTTTTTT
CASSLGLAVLTGELFF
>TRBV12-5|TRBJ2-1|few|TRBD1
TGTGCTAGTGGTTTGGCGATAGGTCAGGGGGCTATTAATGAGCAGTTCTTC
CASGLAIGQGAINEQFF
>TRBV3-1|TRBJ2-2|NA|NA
TGTGCCAGCAGCCAAGAGGACGGGGCGCGGGCCGGGGAGCTGTTTTTT
CASSQEDGARAGELFF
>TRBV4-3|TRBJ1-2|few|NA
TGCGCCAGCAGCCAAGGGTTGCCCGATGGCTACACCTTC
CASSQGLPDGYTF
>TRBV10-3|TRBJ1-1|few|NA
TGTGCCATCAGTCACTCCGGGACGGTTGAAGCTTTCTTT
CAISHSGTVEAFF
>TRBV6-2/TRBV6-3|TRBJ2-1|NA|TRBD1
TGTGCCAGCGTTCAGGGGGACTCCTACAATGAGCAGTTCTTC
CASVQGDSYNEQFF
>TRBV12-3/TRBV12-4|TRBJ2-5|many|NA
TGTGCCAGCAGTTTCCGGGACGGAGGTGGGGAGACCCAGTACTTC
CASSFRDGGGETQYF
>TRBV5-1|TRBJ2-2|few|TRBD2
TGCGCCAGCAGCCCCTTGGGACTAGCGGGGGAAAACACCGGGGAGCTGTTTTTT
CASSPLGLAGENTGELFF
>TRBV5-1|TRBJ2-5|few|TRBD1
TGCGCCAGCAGGCGACAGGGTGATCCCCAAGAGACCCAGTACTTC
CASRRQGDPQETQYF
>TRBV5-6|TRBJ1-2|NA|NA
TGTGCCAGCAGCTCGAATGGACCCTATGGCTACACCTTC
CASSSNGPYGYTF
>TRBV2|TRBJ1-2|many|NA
TGTGCCAGCAGTGAGGAACAGGGAGGCTATGGCTACACCTTC
CASSEEQGGYGYTF
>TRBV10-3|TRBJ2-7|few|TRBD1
TGTGCCATCAGTGAGTCTAAATACGGGCAGGGGGCCTACGAGCAGTACTTC
CAISESKYGQGAYEQYF
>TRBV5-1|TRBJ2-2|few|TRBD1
TGCGCCAGCAGCTTCTACCAGGGGGTGTTCACCGGGGAGCTGTTTTTT
CASSFYQGVFTGELFF
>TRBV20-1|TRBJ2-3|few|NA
TGCAGTGCTTCTCGGGGGCCTGAGAGCACAGATACGCAGTATTTT
CSASRGPESTDTQYF
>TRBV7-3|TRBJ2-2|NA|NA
TGTGCCAGCAGCTTAACGAGCGTAGCGAACACCGGGGAGCTGTTTTTT
CASSLTSVANTGELFF
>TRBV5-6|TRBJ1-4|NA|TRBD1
TGTGCCAGCAGCGCTCACAGGGGGGCGGATGAAAAACTGTTTTTT
CASSAHRGADEKLFF
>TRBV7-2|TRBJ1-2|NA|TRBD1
TGTGCCAGCAGCCCGGACAGGTCCAATAACTATGGCTACACCTTC
CASSPDRSNNYGYTF
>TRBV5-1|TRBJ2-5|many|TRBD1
TGCGCCAGCAGCCCCCTGACAGGGGGGTTGGAGACCCAGTACTTC
CASSPLTGGLETQYF
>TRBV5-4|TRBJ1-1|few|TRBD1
TGTGCCAGCAGCTTGACAGGGACAGGTGAAGCTTTCTTT
CASSLTGTGEAFF
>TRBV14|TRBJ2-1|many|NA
TGTGCCAGCAGCCAACCCCACAATGAGCAGTTCTTC
CASSQPHNEQFF
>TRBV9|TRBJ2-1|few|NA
TGTGCCAGCAGCTCCCACGTCGGACTAAAGGACAATGAGCAGTTCTTC
CASSSHVGLKDNEQFF
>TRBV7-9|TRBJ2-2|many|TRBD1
TGTGCCAGCAGGACAGGGTCCGGGGAGCTGTTTTTT
CASRTGSGELFF
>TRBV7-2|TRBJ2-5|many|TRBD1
TGTGCCAGCAGCCGGGACAGGGGATCAGAGACCCAGTACTTC
CASSRDRGSETQYF
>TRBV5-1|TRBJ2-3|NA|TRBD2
TGCGCCAGCAGCTTGGTACTAGCGGCCCTCACAGATACGCAGTATTTT
CASSLVLAALTDTQYF
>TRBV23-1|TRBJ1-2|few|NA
TGCGCCACCGAGCCAGGAGCGGGCGGCTACACCTTC
CATEPGAGGYTF